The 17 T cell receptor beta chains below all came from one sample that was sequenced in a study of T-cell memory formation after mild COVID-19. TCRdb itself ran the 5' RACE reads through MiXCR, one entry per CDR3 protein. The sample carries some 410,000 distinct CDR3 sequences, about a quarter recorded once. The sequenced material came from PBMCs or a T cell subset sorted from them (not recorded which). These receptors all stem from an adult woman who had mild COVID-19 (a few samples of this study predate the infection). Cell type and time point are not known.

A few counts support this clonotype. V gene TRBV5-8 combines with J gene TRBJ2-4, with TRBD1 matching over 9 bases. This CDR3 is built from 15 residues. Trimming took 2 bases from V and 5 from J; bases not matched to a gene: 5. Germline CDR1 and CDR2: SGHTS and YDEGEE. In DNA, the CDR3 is TGTGCCAGCAGCTTCCCGGGACAGGGACAAAACATTCAGTACTTC. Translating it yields CASSFPGQGQNIQYF. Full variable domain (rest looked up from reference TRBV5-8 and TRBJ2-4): EAGVTQSPTHLIKTRGQQATLRCSPISGHTSVYWYQQALGLGLQFLLWYDEGEERNRGNFPPRFSGRQFPNYSSELNVNALELEDSALYLCASSFPGQGQNIQYFGAGTRLSVL.

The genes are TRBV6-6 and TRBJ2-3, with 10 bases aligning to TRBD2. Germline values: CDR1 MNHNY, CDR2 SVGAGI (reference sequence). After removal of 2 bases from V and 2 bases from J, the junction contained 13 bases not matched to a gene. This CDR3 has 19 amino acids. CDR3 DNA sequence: TGTGCCAGCAGTTACACCCCCAGCGGGAGGGGCAGGGCCACAGATACGCAGTATTTT. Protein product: CASSYTPSGRGRATDTQYF.

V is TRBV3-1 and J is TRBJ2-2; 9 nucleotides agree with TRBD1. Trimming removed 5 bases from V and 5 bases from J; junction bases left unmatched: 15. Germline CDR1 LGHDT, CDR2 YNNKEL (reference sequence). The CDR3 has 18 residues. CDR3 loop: CASSAMGGHRGQTGELFF. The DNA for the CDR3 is TGTGCCAGCAGCGCGATGGGGGGCCACAGGGGGCAGACCGGGGAGCTGTTTTTT.

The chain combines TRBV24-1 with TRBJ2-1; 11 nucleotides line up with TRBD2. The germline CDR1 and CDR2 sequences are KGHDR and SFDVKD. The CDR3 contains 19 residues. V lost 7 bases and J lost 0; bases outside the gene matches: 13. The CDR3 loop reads CATSDRLAGSPSSYNEQFF. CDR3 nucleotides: TGTGCCACCAGCGACCGACTAGCGGGGTCCCCTAGCTCCTACAATGAGCAGTTCTTC.

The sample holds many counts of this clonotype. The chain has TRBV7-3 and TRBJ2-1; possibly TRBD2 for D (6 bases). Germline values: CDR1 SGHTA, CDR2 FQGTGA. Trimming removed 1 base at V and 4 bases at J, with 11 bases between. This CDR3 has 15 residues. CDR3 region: CASSLKVGLYNEQFF. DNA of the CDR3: TGTGCCAGCAGCTTAAAAGTGGGACTGTACAATGAGCAGTTCTTC.

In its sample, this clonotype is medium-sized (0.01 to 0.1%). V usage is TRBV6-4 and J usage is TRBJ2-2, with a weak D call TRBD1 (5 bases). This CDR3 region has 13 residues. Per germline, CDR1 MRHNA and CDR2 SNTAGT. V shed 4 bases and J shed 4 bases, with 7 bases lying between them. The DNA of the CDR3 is TGTGCCAGCAGTGGACAGTCCACCGGGGAGCTGTTTTTT. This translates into CASSGQSTGELFF.

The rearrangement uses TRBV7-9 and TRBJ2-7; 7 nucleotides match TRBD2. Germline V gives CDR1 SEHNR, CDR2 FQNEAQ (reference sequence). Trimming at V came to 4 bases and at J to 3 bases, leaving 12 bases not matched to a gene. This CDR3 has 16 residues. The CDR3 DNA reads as TGTGCCAGCAGCTATAGCGGGCTAGCGGTCAACTACGAGCAGTACTTC. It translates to CASSYSGLAVNYEQYF.

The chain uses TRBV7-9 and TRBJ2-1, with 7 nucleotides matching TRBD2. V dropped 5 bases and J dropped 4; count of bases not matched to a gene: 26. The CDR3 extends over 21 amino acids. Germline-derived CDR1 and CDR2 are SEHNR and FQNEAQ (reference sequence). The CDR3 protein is CASSRPDVLATRWSAYNEQFF. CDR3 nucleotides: TGTGCCAGCAGCCGTCCGGACGTACTAGCGACTCGTTGGAGTGCGTACAATGAGCAGTTCTTC. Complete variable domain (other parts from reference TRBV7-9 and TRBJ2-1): DTGVSQNPRHKITKRGQNVTFRCDPISEHNRLYWYRQTLGQGPEFLTYFQNEAQLEKSRLLSDRFSAERPKGSFSTLEIQRTEQGDSAMYLCASSRPDVLATRWSAYNEQFFGPGTRLTVL.

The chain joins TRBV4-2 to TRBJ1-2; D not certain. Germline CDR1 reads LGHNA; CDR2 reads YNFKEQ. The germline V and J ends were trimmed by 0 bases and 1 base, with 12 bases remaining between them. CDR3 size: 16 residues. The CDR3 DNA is TGTGCCAGCAGCCAAGAAAGTCCAGGAAGTAACTATGGCTACACCTTC. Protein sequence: CASSQESPGSNYGYTF.

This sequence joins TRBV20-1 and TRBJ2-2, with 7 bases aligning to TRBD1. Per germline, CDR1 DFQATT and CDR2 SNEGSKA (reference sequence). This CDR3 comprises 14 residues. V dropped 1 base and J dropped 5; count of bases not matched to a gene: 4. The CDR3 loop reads CSARVPQGTGELFF. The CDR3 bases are TGCAGTGCTAGAGTTCCACAGGGGACCGGGGAGCTGTTTTTT.

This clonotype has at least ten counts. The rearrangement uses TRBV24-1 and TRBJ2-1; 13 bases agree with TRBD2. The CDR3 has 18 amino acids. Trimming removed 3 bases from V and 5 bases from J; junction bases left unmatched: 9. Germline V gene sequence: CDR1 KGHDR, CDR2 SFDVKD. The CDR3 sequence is CATSDTSGTSGIHNEQFF. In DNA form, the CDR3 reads TGTGCCACCAGTGATACCTCCGGGACTAGCGGGATTCACAATGAGCAGTTCTTC.

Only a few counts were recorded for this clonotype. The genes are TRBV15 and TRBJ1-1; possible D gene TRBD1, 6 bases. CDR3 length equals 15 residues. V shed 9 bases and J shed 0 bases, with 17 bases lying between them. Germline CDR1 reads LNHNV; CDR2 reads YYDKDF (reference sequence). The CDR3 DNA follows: TGTGCCACATCGGACAGAAGCTACCTGAACACTGAAGCTTTCTTT. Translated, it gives CATSDRSYLNTEAFF.

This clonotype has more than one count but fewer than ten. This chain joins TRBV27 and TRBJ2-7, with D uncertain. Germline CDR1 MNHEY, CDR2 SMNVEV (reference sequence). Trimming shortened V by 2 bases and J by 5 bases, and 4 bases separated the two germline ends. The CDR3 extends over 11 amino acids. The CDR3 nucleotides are TGTGCCAGCAGTTTAAACGACGAGCAGTACTTC. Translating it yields CASSLNDEQYF.

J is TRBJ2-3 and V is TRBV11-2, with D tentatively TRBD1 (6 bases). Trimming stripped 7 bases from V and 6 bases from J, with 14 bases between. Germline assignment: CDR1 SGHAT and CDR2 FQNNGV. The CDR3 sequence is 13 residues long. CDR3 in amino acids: CASNNKGVDTQYF. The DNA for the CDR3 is TGTGCCAGCAACAATAAGGGGGTTGATACGCAGTATTTT.

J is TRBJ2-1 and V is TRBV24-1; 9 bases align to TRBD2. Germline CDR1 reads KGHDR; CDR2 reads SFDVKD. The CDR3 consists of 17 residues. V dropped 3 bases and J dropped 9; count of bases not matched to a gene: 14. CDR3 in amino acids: CATSDSRLAVYMGEQFF. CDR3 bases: TGTGCCACCAGTGATAGCCGACTAGCGGTATACATGGGTGAGCAGTTCTTC.

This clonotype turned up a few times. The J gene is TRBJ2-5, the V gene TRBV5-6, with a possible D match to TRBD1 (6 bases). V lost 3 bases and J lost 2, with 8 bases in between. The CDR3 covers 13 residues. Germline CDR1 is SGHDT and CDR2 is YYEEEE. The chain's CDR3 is CASSWDIQETQYF. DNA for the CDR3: TGTGCCAGCAGCTGGGACATACAAGAGACCCAGTACTTC.

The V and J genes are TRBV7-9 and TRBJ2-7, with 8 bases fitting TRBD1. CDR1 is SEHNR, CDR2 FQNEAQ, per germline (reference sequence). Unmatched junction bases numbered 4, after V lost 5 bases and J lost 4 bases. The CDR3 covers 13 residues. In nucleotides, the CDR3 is TGTGCCAGCAGCCCCAGGACAGGGTACGAGCAGTACTTC. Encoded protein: CASSPRTGYEQYF.